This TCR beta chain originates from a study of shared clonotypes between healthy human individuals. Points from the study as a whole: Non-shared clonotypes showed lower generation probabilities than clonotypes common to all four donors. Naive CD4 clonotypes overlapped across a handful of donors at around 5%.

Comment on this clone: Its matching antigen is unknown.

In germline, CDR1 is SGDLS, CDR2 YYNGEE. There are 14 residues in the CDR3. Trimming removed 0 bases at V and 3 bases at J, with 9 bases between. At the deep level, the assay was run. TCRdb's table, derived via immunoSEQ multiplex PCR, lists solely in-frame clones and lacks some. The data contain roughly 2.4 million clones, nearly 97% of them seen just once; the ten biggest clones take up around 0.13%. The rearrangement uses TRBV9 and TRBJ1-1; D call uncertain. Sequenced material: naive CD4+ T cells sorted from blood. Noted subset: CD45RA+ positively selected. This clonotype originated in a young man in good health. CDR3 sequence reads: CASSVVGRDTEAFF. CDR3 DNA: TGTGCCAGCAGCGTAGTGGGAAGGGACACTGAAGCTTTCTTT.